This TCR beta chain was found in a study of blood T cell repertoires in COVID-19. The method was immunoSEQ multiplex PCR; TCRdb's version includes in-frame clones alone and lacks a portion of them. The table shows about 99,000 clones, with around nine tenths occurring only once. The sample taken for sequencing was peripheral blood. The source of this sequence is a human donor in a cohort sampled during active COVID-19.

CDR3 in DNA: TGTGCCACCAGTGACCGCGGCGGGGGTTTGATGGATACGCAGTATTTT. Amino acid sequence: CATSDRGGGLMDTQYF. The chain couples TRBV24-1 to TRBJ2-3, with 7 bases that match TRBD2. Germline CDR1 and CDR2: KGHDR and SFDVKD. V lost 4 bases to trimming and J lost 6 bases; unmatched junction nucleotides: 12. There are 16 residues in the CDR3.